These 10 T cell receptor beta chains originate from one sample sequenced in a study of human T cells and chemical hapten exposure. Via MiXCR, TCRdb re-called the RACE reads, giving one row per CDR3 protein. The sample holds about 380,000 distinct CDR3 sequences, 5.1% seen once. Sample time point: pre-sensitization, week 0. Documented treatment: therapeutic diphenylcyclopropenone sensitization with weekly scalp DPC. The source was whole blood, collected in connection with sensitization to the hapten diphenylcyclopropenone (DPC). These receptors were collected from a woman aged 50 to 60 with alopecia areata. Some clones in this sample may be carry-over from other donors' samples.

At least ten counts were recorded for this clonotype. This chain joins TRBV9 and TRBJ2-5; TRBD2 matches at 10 bases. Trimming removed 3 bases from V and 1 base from J; junction bases left unmatched: 9. The CDR3 runs 17 residues. From germline, CDR1 is SGDLS and CDR2 YYNGEE. CDR3 residues: CASSAKKAGGPQETQYF. Here the CDR3 DNA reads TGTGCCAGCAGCGCCAAAAAAGCGGGAGGGCCCCAAGAGACCCAGTACTTC.

This clonotype was found many times. The rearrangement links TRBV10-2 to TRBJ2-3; D might be TRBD1 (6 bases). V was pared by 6 bases and J by 3 bases, with 10 bases between. CDR1 is WSHSY and CDR2 is SAAADI in the germline V gene. The CDR3 extends over 13 amino acids. The CDR3 reads CASRDSATDTQYF. The CDR3 bases are TGCGCCAGCAGGGACAGCGCTACAGATACGCAGTATTTT.

This clonotype came up once. This chain connects TRBV11-1 to TRBJ1-4; D is unresolved. V was pared by 4 bases and J by 5 bases, with 8 bases between. The CDR3 runs to 13 residues. CDR1 and CDR2 from the germline V gene are SGHAT and FQDESV (reference sequence). CDR3 coding DNA: TGTGCCAGCAGCTGGACGGGAAATGAAAAACTGTTTTTT. It yields the protein CASSWTGNEKLFF.

This clonotype has a handful of counts. V gene TRBV29-1 combines with J gene TRBJ2-5; 10 bases align to TRBD1. Germline assignment: CDR1 SQVTM and CDR2 ANQGSEA. The ends lost 2 bases at V and 4 bases at J; junction bases unmatched: 4. The CDR3 is 14 residues long. Here the CDR3 DNA reads TGCAGCGTTGAAAGGGGGACAGGGGCAGAGACCCAGTACTTC. Amino acids: CSVERGTGAETQYF.

This clonotype was counted between two and nine times. This chain uses TRBV27 with TRBJ1-1; D may be TRBD1 (5 bases). This CDR3 region has 14 residues. In germline, CDR1 is MNHEY, CDR2 SMNVEV (reference sequence). V was cut by 1 base and J by 5 bases, with 11 bases left in between. DNA for the CDR3: TGTGCCAGCAGTTTATTAGGGGCGGATACTGAAGCTTTCTTT. Its translation is CASSLLGADTEAFF.

This clonotype was counted between two and nine times. This chain joins TRBV4-1 and TRBJ1-2; D unresolved. The germline CDR1 and CDR2 sequences are MGHRA and YSYEKL. Trimming removed 0 bases at V and 1 base at J, with 6 bases between. The CDR3 is 14 amino acids. The CDR3 is CASSQEGYNYGYTF. CDR3 coding DNA: TGCGCCAGCAGCCAAGAAGGCTATAACTATGGCTACACCTTC.

The chain couples TRBV20-1 to TRBJ1-1; perhaps TRBD1 as D (5 bases). Germline V gene data show CDR1 as DFQATT and CDR2 as SNEGSKA (reference sequence). CDR3 length: 12 residues. Trimming stripped 6 bases from V and 1 base from J, with 9 bases between. The CDR3 sequence is CSAITGNTEAFF. DNA of the CDR3: TGCAGTGCAATCACAGGGAACACTGAAGCTTTCTTT.

This clonotype was counted ten times or more. The gene calls are TRBV29-1 and TRBJ1-1; TRBD1 is a possible D gene (6 bases). The germline gives CDR1 SQVTM, CDR2 ANQGSEA. This CDR3 has 14 residues. Trimming removed 4 bases from V and 5 bases from J, with 17 bases in between. The CDR3 DNA reads TGCAGCGTTGCCCATCGGGGGGCCGGGACTGAAGCTTTCTTT. Translating it yields CSVAHRGAGTEAFF.

In this sample, this clonotype turned up many times. The chain is built from TRBV10-3 and TRBJ1-1; maybe TRBD1 (6 bases). Germline assignment: CDR1 ENHRY and CDR2 SYGVKD. The CDR3 extends over 14 amino acids. Trimming stripped 2 bases from V and 4 bases from J, with 11 bases between. The CDR3 reads CAISEGGGGTEAFF. Here the CDR3 DNA reads TGTGCCATCAGTGAGGGTGGAGGGGGCACTGAAGCTTTCTTT.

This clonotype was observed a handful of times. The chain joins TRBV20-1 to TRBJ1-2, with D maybe TRBD1 (5 bases). The CDR3 runs 14 residues. CDR1 is DFQATT, CDR2 SNEGSKA, per germline (reference sequence). The V and J ends lost 0 bases and 2 bases respectively, with 10 bases between them. CDR3 loop: CSARERGRNYGYTF. The CDR3 DNA follows: TGCAGTGCTAGAGAACGGGGGAGGAACTATGGCTACACCTTC.